The 18 T cell receptor beta chains in this list originate from one sample, sequenced in a study of a mutant IDH1 vaccine in newly diagnosed glioma. Which antigens these TCRs recognize remains unknown. This sample's time point: week 5, during vaccination. Vaccination comprised doses that each held 300 ug of mutant IDH1 20-mer peptide, plus topical imiquimod. Some clones are missing from TCRdb's copy, which holds only in-frame ones; the method was immunoSEQ multiplex PCR. The profile covers tens of thousands of clones, with approximately 86% appearing a single time and roughly 3.3% taken by the ten largest. The specimen was PBMCs, collected from a glioma patient whose treatment included an IDH1 peptide vaccine. Receptors originate from a woman between 18 and 29 years old with glioma. Some clones in this sample may be carry-over from other donors' samples.

The chain carries TRBV2 and TRBJ1-1; D gene unclear. The CDR3 consists of 12 residues. Trimming left V 2 bases short and J 8 bases short, with 9 bases between. Germline CDR1 reads SNHLY; CDR2 reads FYNNEI. The CDR3 nucleotides are TGTGCCAGCAGTGAATCTGCAGCGGAAGCTTTCTTT. Its translation: CASSESAAEAFF.

The chain combines TRBV11-2 with TRBJ1-2; 11 positions match TRBD1. This CDR3 is 14 amino acids long. J was trimmed by 4 bases and V by 5 bases; bases with no gene match: 3. The germline CDR1 and CDR2 sequences are SGHAT and FQNNGV. The chain's CDR3 is CASSHGQGAYGYTF. In nucleotides, the CDR3 is TGTGCCAGCAGCCATGGACAGGGGGCCTATGGCTACACCTTC.

The rearrangement links TRBV5-4 to TRBJ1-2; TRBD1 might be the D (6 bases). The CDR3 runs to 15 residues. Per germline, CDR1 SGHNT and CDR2 YYREEE (reference sequence). V was pared by 0 bases and J by 4 bases, with 13 bases between. For the CDR3, the DNA is TGTGCCAGCAGCTTGGGTCAGGGGTTATCCTATGGCTACACCTTC. The encoded protein is CASSLGQGLSYGYTF.

The chain joins TRBV4-3 to TRBJ2-7; 8 nucleotides match TRBD1. Germline lookup yields CDR1 LGHNA and CDR2 YSLEER. The CDR3 contains 14 residues. V lost 0 bases to trimming and J lost 6 bases; unmatched junction nucleotides: 4. The CDR3 DNA is TGCGCCAGCAGCCAAGATGGCCAGGGGGCCGAGCAGTACTTC. It codes for CASSQDGQGAEQYF.

The chain has TRBV5-1 and TRBJ1-2; 12 nucleotides line up with TRBD1. Germline values: CDR1 SGHRS, CDR2 YFSETQ. CDR3 length equals 17 residues. The junction had 7 bases not matched to a gene; V was cut back by 0 bases and J by 4 bases. Written as DNA, the CDR3 is TGCGCCAGCAGCTTGGCCCGGGACAGGGGGCTTTCCTATGGCTACACCTTC. It yields the protein CASSLARDRGLSYGYTF.

This sequence joins TRBV6-5 and TRBJ2-1, with a possible D match to TRBD1 (6 bases). Trimming left V 7 bases short and J 8 bases short, with 9 bases between. The V gene's germline CDR1 is MNHEY and CDR2 SVGAGI. CDR3 length: 11 residues. CDR3 bases: TGTGCCAGCAAATCAGGGGATGAGCAGTTCTTC. As protein: CASKSGDEQFF.

The gene calls are TRBV6-6 and TRBJ2-2; TRBD1 is a possible D gene (5 bases). V lost 4 bases, J lost 4 bases, and 10 bases lay in between. Germline CDR1 is MNHNY and CDR2 is SVGAGI (reference sequence). CDR3 size: 14 residues. In DNA form, the CDR3 reads TGTGCCAGCAGTTTCCAAGACAGCACCGGGGAGCTGTTTTTT. Protein sequence: CASSFQDSTGELFF.

The chain joins TRBV30 to TRBJ2-3; D possibly corresponds to TRBD2 (6 bases). Trimming took off 1 base at V and 5 bases at J, with 10 bases between the two ends. From germline, CDR1 is GTSNPN and CDR2 SVGIG (reference sequence). The CDR3 runs to 13 residues. Written as DNA, the CDR3 is TGTGCCTGGAGTGCCGGGAGCGAAGATACGCAGTATTTT. Translating it yields CAWSAGSEDTQYF.

The chain recombines TRBV9 with TRBJ1-1, with TRBD1 as a possible D gene (6 bases). V was pared by 2 bases and J by 0 bases, with 11 bases between. Germline V gene sequence: CDR1 SGDLS, CDR2 YYNGEE. This CDR3 has 15 amino acids. The CDR3 DNA follows: TGTGCCAGCAGCGTGGGACGGACAGTGAACACTGAAGCTTTCTTT. It translates to CASSVGRTVNTEAFF. The whole variable domain, filled in from reference TRBV9 and TRBJ1-1, reads DSGVTQTPKHLITATGQRVTLRCSPRSGDLSVYWYQQSLDQGLQFLIQYYNGEERAKGNILERFSAQQFPDLHSELNLSSLELGDSALYFCASSVGRTVNTEAFFGQGTRLTVV.

The chain carries TRBV5-6 and TRBJ1-2; TRBD1 is a possible D gene (6 bases). The germline CDR1 and CDR2 sequences are SGHDT and YYEEEE. The CDR3 has 15 amino acids. V lost 0 bases, J lost 1 base, and 10 bases lay in between. CDR3 region: CASSLEGGFNYGYTF. The CDR3 bases are TGTGCCAGCAGCTTGGAAGGGGGTTTTAACTATGGCTACACCTTC. The full variable domain, its missing parts supplied by reference TRBV5-6 and TRBJ1-2, is DAGVTQSPTHLIKTRGQQVTLRCSPKSGHDTVSWYQQALGQGPQFIFQYYEEEERQRGNFPDRFSGHQFPNYSSELNVNALLLGDSALYLCASSLEGGFNYGYTFGSGTRLTVV.

The chain joins TRBV27 to TRBJ2-3; a weak D match, TRBD2 (6 bases). CDR3 length equals 16 residues. Deletions cut 0 bases from V and 0 bases from J, with 10 bases between. In germline, CDR1 is MNHEY, CDR2 SMNVEV (reference sequence). The CDR3 DNA is TGTGCCAGCAGTTTATCGAGGAGGGGCAGCACAGATACGCAGTATTTT. Protein sequence: CASSLSRRGSTDTQYF.

Only one count was recorded for this clone. The chain is built from TRBV19 and TRBJ1-4; 7 bases line up with TRBD1. The CDR3 sequence is 15 residues long. J lost 5 bases, V lost 4 bases, and 7 bases had no gene match. CDR1 is LNHDA, CDR2 SQIVND, per germline (reference sequence). The CDR3 nucleotides read TGTGCCAGTAGTACCGACAGGGCTGGGAATGAAAAACTGTTTTTT. Amino acid sequence: CASSTDRAGNEKLFF.

This clone has only one observation. V is TRBV6-1 and J is TRBJ1-2, with D perhaps matching TRBD1 (6 bases). Per germline, CDR1 MNHNS and CDR2 SASEGT. The V gene lost 4 bases and the J gene lost 4 bases, with 16 bases spanning the gap. This CDR3 contains 15 residues. CDR3 sequence: CASSVPPGAAYGYTF. CDR3 DNA: TGTGCCAGCAGTGTCCCACCAGGGGCCGCCTATGGCTACACCTTC.

The V gene is TRBV13, the J gene TRBJ2-5; 11 bases are shared with TRBD2. Losses at the gene ends were 1 base for V and 2 bases for J; bases not matched to a gene: 3. This CDR3 has 16 amino acids. The V gene's germline CDR1 is PRHDT and CDR2 FYEKMQ (reference sequence). CDR3 in DNA: TGTGCCAGCAGCTTAGACTTAGCGGGGGGGCAAGAGACCCAGTACTTC. It specifies CASSLDLAGGQETQYF.

The J gene is TRBJ2-5, the V gene TRBV5-1; 16 nucleotides align to TRBD2. CDR1 and CDR2 (germline): SGHRS, YFSETQ. CDR3 length: 15 residues. Trimming at V came to 5 bases and at J to 4 bases, leaving 2 bases not matched to a gene. The CDR3 loop is CASRGLAGGPETQYF. CDR3 DNA: TGCGCCAGCAGGGGACTAGCGGGGGGGCCAGAGACCCAGTACTTC. Full variable domain (missing parts from reference TRBV5-1 and TRBJ2-5): KAGVTQTPRYLIKTRGQQVTLSCSPISGHRSVSWYQQTPGQGLQFLFEYFSETQRNKGNFPGRFSGRQFSNSRSEMNVSTLELGDSALYLCASRGLAGGPETQYFGPGTRLLVL.

The V and J genes are TRBV7-8 and TRBJ2-2, with D unresolved. Germline assignment: CDR1 SGHVS and CDR2 FQNEAQ. CDR3 length: 15 amino acids. V lost 0 bases, J lost 4 bases, and 9 bases lay in between. The chain's CDR3 is CASSLARWGTGELFF. In DNA, the CDR3 is TGTGCCAGCAGCTTAGCGCGGTGGGGCACCGGGGAGCTGTTTTTT.

The chain recombines TRBV6-1 with TRBJ1-1; TRBD1 aligns across 9 bases. The CDR3 is made up of 14 amino acids. Germline V gene data show CDR1 as MNHNS and CDR2 as SASEGT. Unmatched junction bases numbered 8, after V lost 5 bases and J lost 7 bases. The chain's CDR3 is CASSWDRVSNEAFF. The CDR3 nucleotides read TGTGCCAGCAGTTGGGACAGGGTGAGTAATGAAGCTTTCTTT.

This clone was observed a single time. The chain carries TRBV4-1 and TRBJ1-2, with TRBD1 matching 9 bases. Germline assignment: CDR1 MGHRA and CDR2 YSYEKL. The CDR3 covers 16 residues. V was clipped by 0 bases and J by 3 bases; unmatched bases: 5. CDR3 in amino acids: CASSQERRTGDYGYTF. CDR3 sequence (DNA): TGCGCCAGCAGCCAAGAGAGGAGGACAGGGGACTATGGCTACACCTTC.